This TCR beta chain is from a study of blood T cell repertoires in COVID-19. Study context: Samples of COVID-19 (acute and convalescent) were obtained from the United States, Italy and Spain. Sample material is recorded as cDNA or gDNA derived from T cells, B-cell-depleted T cells, or PBMCs.

V trimming: 2 bases; J trimming: 6 bases; junction bases outside the gene matches: 6. CDR1 and CDR2 (germline): SGHDT, YYEEEE. The CDR3 length is 14 residues. In the original workflow: The assay estimated nucleated cells by amplifying reference gene primers. Clones were read by immunoSEQ multiplex PCR, and TCRdb kept only the in-frame ones, dropping some. That table gives V, J and clone size, and the DNA gave D and trimming. In the table there are about 49,000 clones, 65% to 90% of which are singletons. One Seattle source followed patients from active infection through their disease course. V usage is TRBV5-6 and J usage is TRBJ2-7; 9 nucleotides agree with TRBD2. Sequenced material: peripheral blood. The sequence was collected from a woman of 80 years or more with COVID-19, enrolled during active disease. The CDR3 sequence: CASSFLAGAVEQYF. The CDR3 DNA reads TGTGCCAGCAGCTTTTTAGCGGGAGCGGTCGAGCAGTACTTC.